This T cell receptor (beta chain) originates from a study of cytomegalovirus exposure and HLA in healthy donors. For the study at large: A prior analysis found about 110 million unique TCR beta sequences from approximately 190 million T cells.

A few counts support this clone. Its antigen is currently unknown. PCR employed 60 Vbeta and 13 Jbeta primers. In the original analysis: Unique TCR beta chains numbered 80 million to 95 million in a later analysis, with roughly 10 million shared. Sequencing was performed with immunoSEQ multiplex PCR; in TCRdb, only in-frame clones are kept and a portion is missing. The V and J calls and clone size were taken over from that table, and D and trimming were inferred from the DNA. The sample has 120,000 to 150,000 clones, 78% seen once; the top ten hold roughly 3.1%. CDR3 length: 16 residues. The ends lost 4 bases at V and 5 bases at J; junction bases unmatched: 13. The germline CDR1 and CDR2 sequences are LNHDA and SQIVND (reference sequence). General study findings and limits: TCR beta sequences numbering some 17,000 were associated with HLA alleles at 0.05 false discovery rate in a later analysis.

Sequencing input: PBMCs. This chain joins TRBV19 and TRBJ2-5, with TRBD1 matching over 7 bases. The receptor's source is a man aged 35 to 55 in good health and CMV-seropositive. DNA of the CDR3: TGTGCCAGTAGTAGGGATGACAGGGCCCTCGGGGAGACCCAGTACTTC. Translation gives CASSRDDRALGETQYF.